The clone carrying this T cell receptor beta chain was detected once. The antigen is undetermined. V dropped 3 bases and J dropped 4 bases, with 9 bases sitting between them. This CDR3 contains 14 residues. Germline CDR1 is LNHDA and CDR2 is SQIVND (reference sequence). This entry belongs to a study of T cell responses to AZD1222 COVID-19 vaccine. Points from the study as a whole: Vaccination with two AZD1222 doses was followed by a rise in Spike-specific TCR breadth and depth. Clonal diversity was possibly underestimated; the donors were predominantly white British and more often female. Just six AZD1222 recipients were seropositive at baseline. Along spike, vaccine-associated CD4 TCRs were found throughout, with dominance at 160-218 and 743-854.

The method was immunoSEQ multiplex PCR; TCRdb's version includes in-frame clones alone and lacks a portion of them. The sample shows 95,000 to 150,000 clones, almost 95% of them seen only once. The V gene is TRBV19, the J gene TRBJ2-2; D gene ambiguous. This specimen was peripheral blood, taken on day 0 of AZD1222 vaccination. The TCR was taken from an adult in good health. The CDR3, as DNA: TGTGCCAGTAGTATGAGTCAGATCACCGGGGAGCTGTTTTTT. Protein: CASSMSQITGELFF.